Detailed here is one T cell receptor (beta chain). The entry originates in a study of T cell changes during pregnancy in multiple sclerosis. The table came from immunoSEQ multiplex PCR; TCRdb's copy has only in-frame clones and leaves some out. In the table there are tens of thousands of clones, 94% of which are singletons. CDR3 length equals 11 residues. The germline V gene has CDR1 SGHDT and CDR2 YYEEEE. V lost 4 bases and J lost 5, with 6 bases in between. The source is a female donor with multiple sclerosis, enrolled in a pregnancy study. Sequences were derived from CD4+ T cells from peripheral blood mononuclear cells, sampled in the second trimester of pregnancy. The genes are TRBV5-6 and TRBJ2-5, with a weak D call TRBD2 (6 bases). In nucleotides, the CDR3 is TGTGCCAGCAGCCGGGGGGAGACCCAGTACTTC. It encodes CASSRGETQYF.